Sequencing of this T cell receptor beta chain was carried out in a study of shared clonotypes between healthy human individuals. Overall study context: Donors, aged 18 to 49, were a couple of women and a few men. CD8 memory received one plate per donor, CD8 naive two, CD4 memory three and CD4 naive three.

This CDR3 has 15 amino acids. With 6 bases clipped from V and 4 bases from J, the junction kept 5 bases outside the gene matches. Germline CDR1 reads SGHAT; CDR2 reads FQDESV (reference sequence). Replicate PCRs from sorted subsets contained approximately 190 ng DNA, which is roughly 30,000 T cell genomes. Clones were read by immunoSEQ multiplex PCR, and TCRdb kept only the in-frame ones, dropping some. This sample has approximately 1,000,000 clones, with around three quarters found just once. The donors, healthy adults who were HIV-negative, had experienced no recent acute infections or vaccinations.

The V gene is TRBV11-1, the J gene TRBJ2-1; 11 bases line up with TRBD2. This receptor was taken from a man aged 18-30 years in good health. Some clones in this sample may be carry-over from other donors' samples. Input material: memory CD4+ T cells from PBMCs. Subset noted: CD45RA-negative fraction. As DNA, the CDR3 is TGTGCCAGCAGATCACTAGCGGGAGCGTACAATGAGCAGTTCTTC. Translating it yields CASRSLAGAYNEQFF.